This T cell receptor (beta chain) was retrieved from a study of monozygotic twins with inflammatory bowel disease. TCRdb reanalyzed the 5' RACE reads, giving one entry per CDR3 protein sequence and no DNA. The sample table sets out around 140,000 distinct CDR3 sequences. From germline, CDR1 is SGHRS and CDR2 YFSETQ. This CDR3 region has 13 residues. The sequenced material came from blood. The rearrangement joins TRBV5-1 to TRBJ2-1. The source of this sequence is a human donor with ulcerative colitis or Crohn's disease, or a healthy co-twin of an affected twin (not recorded which). CDR3 sequence reads: CASSLGQYNEQFF.